This TCR beta chain is drawn from a study of regulatory T cells in long-lasting Graves disease. Overall study: Persistence in Graves' disease denoted antithyroid drug use beyond 5 years alongside positive TSH receptor antibodies. Study-wide results and limits: Among persistent patients, a larger number of public clonotypes were shared (about 3,000) than among newly diagnosed patients (about 970). Persistent disease preferred TRBV28, TRBJ1-2 and TRBJ2-5. Persistent Graves' patients had lower TCR diversity than newly diagnosed ones.

Many counts were recorded for this clonotype. Its antigen is not identified. Arm-PCR with iRepertoire HTBI primers amplified the CDR3 regions for these TCR beta libraries. Each CDR3 protein gets one entry after TCRdb re-called the multiplex PCR reads with MiXCR. The sample carries around 460,000 distinct CDR3 sequences, roughly 22% recorded once. The V end lost 6 bases, the J end lost 2 bases, and 10 bases lay between the germline ends. CDR3 length: 13 residues. CDR1 and CDR2 (germline): MNHNS, SASEGT. As to time point: persistent/refractory GD, antithyroid drugs over 5 years with positive TRAb. RNA extracted from PBMCs served as the sequencing template.

The source of this sequence is a female donor with Graves disease. This rearrangement joins TRBV6-1 to TRBJ1-2, with D perhaps TRBD1 (5 bases). The specimen was peripheral blood mononuclear cells (PBMCs), collected when the disease was refractory, from a patient treated with antithyroid drugs. The CDR3 coding sequence is TGTGCCAGCAGCCCCGGGGCCAACTATGGCTACACCTTC. This gives the protein CASSPGANYGYTF.